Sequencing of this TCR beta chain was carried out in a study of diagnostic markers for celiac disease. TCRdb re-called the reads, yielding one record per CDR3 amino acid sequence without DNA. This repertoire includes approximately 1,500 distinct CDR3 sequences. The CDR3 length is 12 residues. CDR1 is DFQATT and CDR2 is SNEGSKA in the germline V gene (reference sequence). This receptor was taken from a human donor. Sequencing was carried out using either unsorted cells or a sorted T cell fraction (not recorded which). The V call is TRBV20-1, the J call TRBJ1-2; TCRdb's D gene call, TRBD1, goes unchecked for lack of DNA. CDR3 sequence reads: CSAWTGDNGYTF.